This T cell receptor (beta chain) was observed in a study of control samples from healthy donors and cancer patients. Only in-frame clones appear in the TCRdb table, and some are missing; sequencing was by immunoSEQ multiplex PCR. The sample yields fewer than 80,000 clones, around 90% seen once. The V end was cut by 2 bases, the J end by 8 bases, with 13 bases between. This CDR3 comprises 13 residues. CDR1 is GTSNPN and CDR2 is SVGIG in the germline V gene (reference sequence). This sequence originates from a man between 60 and 75 years old with colorectal cancer. The sample comprised PBMCs. The rearrangement uses TRBV30 and TRBJ2-1; D is perhaps TRBD1 (5 bases). CDR3 sequence reads: CAWSPQQGHEQFF. The CDR3 DNA reads TGTGCCTGGAGTCCCCAGCAGGGCCATGAGCAGTTCTTC.